This passage covers 3 T cell receptor beta chains from one sample sequenced in a study of chemoradiotherapy in HPV16-positive cancers. Libraries were prepared by immunoSEQ multiplex PCR; TCRdb keeps only in-frame clonotypes and omits some of them. Among some 13,000 clones listed, over 75% were seen once. This material was acquired from a patient who underwent chemoradiotherapy. Receptors originate from a human donor with HPV-associated anogenital cancer.

The CDR3 DNA sequence: TGTGCCAGCAGCTTATCCCCCGGGTCCAACTATGGCTACACCTTC. Encoded protein: CASSLSPGSNYGYTF. This chain uses TRBV11-1 with TRBJ1-2; D is unclear. V dropped 2 bases and J dropped 2 bases, with 12 bases sitting between them. This CDR3 is built from 15 residues. Germline V gene sequence: CDR1 SGHAT, CDR2 FQDESV (reference sequence).

This chain uses TRBV12-1 with TRBJ2-7; TRBD1 was called by the table and not checked on the DNA. TRBV12-1 is classified as a pseudogene. The CDR3 contains 20 residues. CDR3 nucleotides: TGTGCCAGCAGCTTTAACAGGGGAGGATTATTCGGTCGTTACCTACGAGGGCAGTACTTC. This codes for CASSFNRGGLFGRYLRGQYF.

V and J are TRBV2 and TRBJ1-2; D is undetermined. The CDR3 spans 14 residues. Germline V gives CDR1 SNHLY, CDR2 FYNNEI. V was clipped by 5 bases and J by 4 bases, with 14 bases between them. CDR3 region: CASSQAGLGYGYTF. The CDR3, as DNA: TGTGCCAGCAGTCAGGCGGGGTTGGGCTATGGCTACACCTTC.